The source of this T cell receptor beta chain is a study of regulatory T cells in long-lasting Graves disease. For the study at large: Graves' patients who were just diagnosed had used antithyroid drugs for under 3 months.

The sample holds a few counts of this clonotype. The germline V and J ends were trimmed by 6 bases and 9 bases, with 12 bases remaining between them. The CDR3 extends over 12 amino acids. Germline CDR1 reads SGHTA; CDR2 reads FQGNSA. Time point described: newly diagnosed GD, antithyroid drugs for less than 3 months. From PBMCs, RNA was extracted and then used to make the TCR library. Arm-PCR of CDR3 regions and iRepertoire HTBI primers were used to build TCR beta libraries. Authors' processing steps: Gene usage covered about 62 TRBV and 13 to 15 TRBJ segments. TCRdb ran MiXCR on the multiplex PCR reads and lists one entry per CDR3 protein. TCRdb, not the authors, supplied the V and J calls. The table lists a few hundred thousand distinct CDR3 sequences, about 16% of them singletons. The same sample was also studied in work on T cells in Graves' hyperthyroidism and ophthalmopathy. From that study: The TCR CDR3 first-round RT-PCR relied on the HTBI primer set. Most thyroid-expanded clonotypes above 0.001 were also found in blood.

The rearrangement joins TRBV7-2 to TRBJ2-1; possibly TRBD1 or TRBD2 for D (5 bases each). Sample: peripheral blood mononuclear cells (PBMCs), taken at new diagnosis, from a patient treated with antithyroid drugs. The sequence came from a woman in her late teens or twenties with Graves disease. CDR3 in amino acids: CASRHTGTEQFF. The CDR3 nucleotides are TGTGCCAGCAGGCATACCGGGACTGAGCAGTTCTTC. The full variable domain, its missing parts supplied by reference TRBV7-2 and TRBJ2-1, is GAGVSQSPSNKVTEKGKDVELRCDPISGHTALYWYRQSLGQGLEFLIYFQGNSAPDKSGLPSDRFSAERTGGSVSTLTIQRTQQEDSAVYLCASRHTGTEQFFGPGTRLTVL.